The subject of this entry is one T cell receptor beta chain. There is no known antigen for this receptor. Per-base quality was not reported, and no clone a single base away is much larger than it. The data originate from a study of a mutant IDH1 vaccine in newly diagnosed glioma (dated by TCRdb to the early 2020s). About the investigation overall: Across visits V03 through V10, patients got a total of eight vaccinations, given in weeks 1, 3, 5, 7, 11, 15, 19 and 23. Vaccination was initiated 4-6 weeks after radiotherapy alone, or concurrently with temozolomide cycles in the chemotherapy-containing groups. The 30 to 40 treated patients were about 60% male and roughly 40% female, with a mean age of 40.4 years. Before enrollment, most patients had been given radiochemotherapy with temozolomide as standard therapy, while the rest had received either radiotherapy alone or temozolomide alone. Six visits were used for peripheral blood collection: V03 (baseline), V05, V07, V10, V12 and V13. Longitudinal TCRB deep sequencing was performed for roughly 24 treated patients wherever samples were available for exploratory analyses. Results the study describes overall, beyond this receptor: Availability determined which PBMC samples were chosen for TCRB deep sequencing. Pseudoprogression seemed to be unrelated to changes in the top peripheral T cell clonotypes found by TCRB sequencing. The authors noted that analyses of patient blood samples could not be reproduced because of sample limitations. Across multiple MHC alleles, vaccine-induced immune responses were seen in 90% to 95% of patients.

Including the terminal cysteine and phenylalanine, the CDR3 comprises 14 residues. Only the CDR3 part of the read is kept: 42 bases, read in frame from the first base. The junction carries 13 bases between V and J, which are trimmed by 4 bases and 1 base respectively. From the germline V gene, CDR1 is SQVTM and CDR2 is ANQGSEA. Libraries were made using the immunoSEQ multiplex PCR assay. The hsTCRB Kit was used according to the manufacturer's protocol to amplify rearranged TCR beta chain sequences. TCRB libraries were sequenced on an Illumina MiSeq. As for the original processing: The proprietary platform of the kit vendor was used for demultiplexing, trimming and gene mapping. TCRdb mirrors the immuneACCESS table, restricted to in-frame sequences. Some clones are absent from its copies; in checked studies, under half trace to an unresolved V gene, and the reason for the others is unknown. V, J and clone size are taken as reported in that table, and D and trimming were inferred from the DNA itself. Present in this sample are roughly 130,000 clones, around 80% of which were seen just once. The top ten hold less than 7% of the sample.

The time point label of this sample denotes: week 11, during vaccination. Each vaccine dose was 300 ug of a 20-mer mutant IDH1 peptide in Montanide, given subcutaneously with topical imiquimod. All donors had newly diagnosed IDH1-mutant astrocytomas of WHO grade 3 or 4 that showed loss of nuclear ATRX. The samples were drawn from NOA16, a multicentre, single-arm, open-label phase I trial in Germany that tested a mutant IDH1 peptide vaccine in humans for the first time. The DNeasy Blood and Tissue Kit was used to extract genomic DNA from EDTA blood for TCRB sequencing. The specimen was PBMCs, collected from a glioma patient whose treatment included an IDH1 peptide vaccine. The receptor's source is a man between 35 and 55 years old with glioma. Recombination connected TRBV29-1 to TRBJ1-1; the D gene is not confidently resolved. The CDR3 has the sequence CSVANAGENTEAFF. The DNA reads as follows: TGCAGCGTTGCGAACGCAGGAGAGAACACTGAAGCTTTCTTT.